This T cell receptor (beta chain) was sequenced for a study of cytomegalovirus exposure and HLA in healthy donors. The CDR3 is made up of 14 amino acids. The V gene lost 5 bases and the J gene lost 1 base, with 12 bases spanning the gap. CDR1 SGHRS and CDR2 YFSETQ come from the germline V gene. Researchers ran the PCR with 60 Vbeta and 13 Jbeta primers. Generated by immunoSEQ multiplex PCR, the TCRdb table keeps only in-frame clones and is missing some. Recorded for this sample: 150,000 to 250,000 clones. These donors, healthy bone marrow donors, were studied. The sequence derives from a boy younger than 18 in good health and CMV-seronegative. Source material: PBMCs. The V call is TRBV5-1, the J call TRBJ1-1; D might be TRBD1 (5 bases). Here the CDR3 DNA reads TGCGCCAGCAGGATAGGGGAAACGAACACTGAAGCTTTCTTT. Its translation: CASRIGETNTEAFF.